Listed below are T cell receptor beta chains from one sample, sequenced in a study of Ad26.COV2.S vaccination and SARS-CoV-2 variants. Profiling relied on immunoSEQ multiplex PCR, and the TCRdb table lists in-frame clones only, not all of them. The sample consists of some 390,000 clones, 88% of them appearing once. The sample consisted of peripheral blood, taken in a trial of Ad26.COV2.S vaccine versus placebo. The origin of the receptors is a person between 18 and 65 years old who received the Ad26.COV2.S COVID-19 vaccine or a placebo. Each CDR3 is given with its conserved first and last residue. D genes are given only for firm matches. Some rows mark clone size as missing; the rest say once, few, many or name a class of expanded clone.

TRBJ2-3,TRBV7-9,NA,TRBD2,TGTGCCAGCAGCTTCCCGGGACTAGGCACAGATACGCAGTATTTT,CASSFPGLGTDTQYF
TRBJ1-2,TRBV4-1,NA,NA,TGCGCCAGCAGCCAAGTAGTACGGGCCATCCATTATGGCTACACCTTC,CASSQVVRAIHYGYTF
TRBJ1-1,TRBV18,NA,NA,TGTGCCAGCTCACCACGATCTGGGTATCTTGAAGCTTTCTTT,CASSPRSGYLEAFF
TRBJ1-6,TRBV6-5,NA,NA,TGTGCCAGCCGTCCCGGGCCGAAATATAATTCACCCCTCCACTTT,CASRPGPKYNSPLHF
TRBJ2-7,TRBV7-2,NA,TRBD2,TGTGCCAGCAGCTTGGAGTCGGGACTAGACGCCTACGAGCAGTACTTC,CASSLESGLDAYEQYF
TRBJ1-4,TRBV27,NA,NA,TGTGCCAGCAGTTTGAAAGGACTGACTAATGAAAAACTGTTTTTT,CASSLKGLTNEKLFF
TRBJ2-1,TRBV11-2,NA,TRBD2,TGTGCCAGCAGCCAAATAGCGGGGGTCTACAATGAGCAGTTCTTC,CASSQIAGVYNEQFF
TRBJ2-7,TRBV9,once,TRBD1,TGTGCCAGCAGCGTAGGGGGACAGGGGAACTCCTACGAGCAGTACTTC,CASSVGGQGNSYEQYF
TRBJ1-1,TRBV7-9,NA,NA,TGTGCCAGCAGCTTAATAGGCAGGATTAACACTGAAGCTTTCTTT,CASSLIGRINTEAFF
TRBJ2-2,TRBV11-2,NA,NA,TGTGCCAGCAGCCTAGACAGGATTGGGACCGGGGAGCTGTTTTTT,CASSLDRIGTGELFF
TRBJ1-2,TRBV4-3,NA,NA,TGCGCCAGCAGCCAAGACTACCAGGGGAATCACTATGGCTACACCTTC,CASSQDYQGNHYGYTF
TRBJ2-7,TRBV12-2,once,NA,TGTGCAAGTCGGCCCGGTCGGGGGAAGTCCTACGAGCAGTACTTC,CASRPGRGKSYEQYF
TRBJ1-2,TRBV6-5,NA,NA,TGTGCCATCGAGCGACAGAGTAACTATGGCTACACCTTC,CAIERQSNYGYTF
TRBJ1-5,TRBV5-8,NA,NA,TGTGCCAGCAGCGACGGACTGAGGAGCAATCAGCCCCAGCATTTT,CASSDGLRSNQPQHF
TRBJ1-5,TRBV5-4,NA,NA,TGTGCCAGCAGCCCAGGGCCCAATCAGCCCCAGCATTTT,CASSPGPNQPQHF
TRBJ1-2,TRBV10-3,NA,TRBD1,TGTGCCACCCGGACAGGGGCACCTAACTATGGCTACACCTTC,CATRTGAPNYGYTF
TRBJ1-5,TRBV5-1,NA,NA,TGCGCCAGCAGCTTGGGAGGGGTGGCCAATCAGCCCCAGCATTTT,CASSLGGVANQPQHF
TRBJ2-7,TRBV11-2,NA,NA,TGTGCCAGCAGCTTCCGACACCAGGCTTTAAGCGCCTACGAGCAGTACTTC,CASSFRHQALSAYEQYF
TRBJ2-3,TRBV27,NA,NA,TGTGCCAGCCGCCTCGGTGGTATTGCGTCGGGAGATACGCAGTATTTT,CASRLGGIASGDTQYF
TRBJ2-3,TRBV6-6,NA,NA,TGTGCCAGCAGGATCACAGATACGCAGTATTTT,CASRITDTQYF
TRBJ2-2,TRBV19,NA,NA,TGTGCCAGTAGTCTGACGGACAGACTAAACACCGGGGAGCTGTTTTTT,CASSLTDRLNTGELFF
TRBJ1-6,TRBV30,once,NA,TGTGCCTGGAGTGTCTGGCAGGGGTTTTCACCCCTCCACTTT,CAWSVWQGFSPLHF
TRBJ1-1,TRBV6-5,NA,NA,TGTGCCAGCAGTTACCGGGGACGGATGAACACTGAAGCTTTCTTT,CASSYRGRMNTEAFF
TRBJ2-1,TRBV18,NA,NA,TGTGCCAGCTCACCAAATGAGGGTTCCAATGAGCAGTTCTTC,CASSPNEGSNEQFF
TRBJ1-6,TRBV10-3,NA,NA,TGTGCCATCAGTGAGAAGGGGTCTCTCCTCCACTTT,CAISEKGSLLHF
TRBJ2-1,TRBV4-1,NA,NA,TGCGCCAGCAGCCAAGAGGGTAGGAGCTACAATGAGCAGTTCTTC,CASSQEGRSYNEQFF
TRBJ2-2,TRBV5-5,NA,NA,TGTGCCAGCAGCTTTCAGGGGGGCCCAGGAGGGACCGGGGAGCTGTTTTTT,CASSFQGGPGGTGELFF
TRBJ2-1,TRBV4-2,NA,NA,TGTGCCAGCAGCCAAGGGCACAATGAGCAGTTCTTC,CASSQGHNEQFF
TRBJ2-2,TRBV4-3,few,NA,TGCGCCAGCAGCCAAGCCCCCACGGTTTCAACCGGGGAGCTGTTTTTT,CASSQAPTVSTGELFF